This T cell receptor (beta chain) originates from a study of shared clonotypes between healthy human individuals. Study-wide context: Researchers assigned three CD4 naive, three CD4 memory, two CD8 naive and one CD8 memory plate to each donor. The study, taken as a whole, reports: The study found roughly 5% of naive CD4 clonotypes shared across four donors. Naive subsets typically showed greater estimated richness than memory subsets.

As to this clone: Its specificity is unknown.

Measured with immunoSEQ multiplex PCR; TCRdb has only the in-frame clones, and not every one. The repertoire holds about 1 million clones, with around 78% as singletons. Sequencing was performed on memory CD4+ T cells from PBMCs. This sample's subset: CD45RA-negative fraction. This receptor was taken from a man younger than 35 in good health. Some clones in this sample may be carry-over from other donors' samples.

As DNA, the CDR3 is TGTGCCAGCAGACTCGGACAGCTTAGCACAGATACGCAGTATTTT. Protein: CASRLGQLSTDTQYF. This chain uses TRBV6-4 with TRBJ2-3, with a possible D match to TRBD1 (6 bases). This CDR3 is built from 15 residues. V lost 6 bases, J lost 0 bases, and 13 bases lay in between. Germline CDR1 is MRHNA and CDR2 is SNTAGT.